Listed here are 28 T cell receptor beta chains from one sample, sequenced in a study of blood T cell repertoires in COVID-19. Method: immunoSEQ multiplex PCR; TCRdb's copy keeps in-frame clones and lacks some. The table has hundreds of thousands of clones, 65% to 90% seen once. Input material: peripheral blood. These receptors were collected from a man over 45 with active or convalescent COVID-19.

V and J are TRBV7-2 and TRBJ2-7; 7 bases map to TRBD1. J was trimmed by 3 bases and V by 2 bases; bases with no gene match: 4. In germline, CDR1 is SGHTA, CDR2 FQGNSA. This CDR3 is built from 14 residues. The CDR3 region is CASSLTGAYYEQYF. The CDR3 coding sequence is TGTGCCAGCAGCTTAACAGGGGCCTACTACGAGCAGTACTTC.

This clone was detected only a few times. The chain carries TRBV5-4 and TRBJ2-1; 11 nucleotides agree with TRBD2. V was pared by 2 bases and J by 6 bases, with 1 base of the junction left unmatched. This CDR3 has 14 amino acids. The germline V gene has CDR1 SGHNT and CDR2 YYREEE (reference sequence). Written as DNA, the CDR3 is TGTGCCAGCAGCTTCGGACTAGCGGGCAATGAGCAGTTCTTC. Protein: CASSFGLAGNEQFF.

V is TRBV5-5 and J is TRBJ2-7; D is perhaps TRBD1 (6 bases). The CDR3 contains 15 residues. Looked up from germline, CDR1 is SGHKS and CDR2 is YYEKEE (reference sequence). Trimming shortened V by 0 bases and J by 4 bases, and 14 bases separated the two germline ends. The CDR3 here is CASSLVATGRYEQYF. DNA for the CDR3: TGTGCCAGCAGCTTGGTAGCGACAGGTCGGTACGAGCAGTACTTC.

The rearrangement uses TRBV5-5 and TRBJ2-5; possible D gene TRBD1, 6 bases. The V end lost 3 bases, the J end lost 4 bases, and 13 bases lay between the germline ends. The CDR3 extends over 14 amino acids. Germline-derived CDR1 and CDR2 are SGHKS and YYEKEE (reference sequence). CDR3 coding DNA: TGTGCCAGCAGCTACGACAGGTGGGGAGAGACCCAGTACTTC. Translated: CASSYDRWGETQYF.

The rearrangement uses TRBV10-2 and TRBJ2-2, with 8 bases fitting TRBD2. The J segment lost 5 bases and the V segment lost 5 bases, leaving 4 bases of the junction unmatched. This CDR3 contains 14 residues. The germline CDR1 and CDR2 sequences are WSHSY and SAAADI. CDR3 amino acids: CASSRTSQTGELFF. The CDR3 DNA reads TGCGCCAGCAGTCGGACTAGCCAAACCGGGGAGCTGTTTTTT.

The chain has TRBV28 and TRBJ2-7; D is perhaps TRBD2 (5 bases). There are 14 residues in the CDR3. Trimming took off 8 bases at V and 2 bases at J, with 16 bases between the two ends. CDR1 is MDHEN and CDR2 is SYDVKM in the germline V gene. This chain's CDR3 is CASFGLTGPYEQYF. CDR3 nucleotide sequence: TGTGCCAGCTTTGGACTGACCGGGCCCTACGAGCAGTACTTC.

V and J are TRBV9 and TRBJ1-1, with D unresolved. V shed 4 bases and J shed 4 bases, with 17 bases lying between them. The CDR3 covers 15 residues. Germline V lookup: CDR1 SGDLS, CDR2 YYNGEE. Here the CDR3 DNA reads TGTGCCAGCAGCCCGATCCCTGCAAGAGGCACTGAAGCTTTCTTT. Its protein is CASSPIPARGTEAFF.

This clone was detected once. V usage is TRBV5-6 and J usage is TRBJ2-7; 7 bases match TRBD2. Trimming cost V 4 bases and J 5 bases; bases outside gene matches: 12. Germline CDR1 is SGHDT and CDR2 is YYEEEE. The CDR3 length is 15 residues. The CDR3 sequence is CASSLTGTISHEQYF. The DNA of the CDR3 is TGTGCCAGCAGCCTGACCGGGACTATTTCCCACGAGCAGTACTTC.

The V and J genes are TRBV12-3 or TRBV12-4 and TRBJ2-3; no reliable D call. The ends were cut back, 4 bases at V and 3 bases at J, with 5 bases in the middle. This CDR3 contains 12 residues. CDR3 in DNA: TGTGCCAGCAGTTATTTAACAGATACGCAGTATTTT. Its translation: CASSYLTDTQYF.

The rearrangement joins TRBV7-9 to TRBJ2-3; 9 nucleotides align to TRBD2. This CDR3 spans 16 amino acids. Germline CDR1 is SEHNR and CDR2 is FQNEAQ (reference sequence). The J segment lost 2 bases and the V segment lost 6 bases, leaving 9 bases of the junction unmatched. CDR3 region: CASSLTTSGYTDTQYF. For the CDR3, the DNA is TGTGCCAGCAGTCTAACGACTAGCGGATACACAGATACGCAGTATTTT.

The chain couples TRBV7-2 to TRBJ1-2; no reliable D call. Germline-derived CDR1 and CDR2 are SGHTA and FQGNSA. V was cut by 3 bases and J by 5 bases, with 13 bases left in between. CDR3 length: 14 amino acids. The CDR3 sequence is CASSFSNGRYGYTF. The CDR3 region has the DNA TGTGCCAGCAGCTTCAGTAATGGGCGATATGGCTACACCTTC.

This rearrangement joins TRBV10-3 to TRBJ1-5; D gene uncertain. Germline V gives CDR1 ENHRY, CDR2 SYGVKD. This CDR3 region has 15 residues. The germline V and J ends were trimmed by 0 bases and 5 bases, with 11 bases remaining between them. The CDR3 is CAISESGVKDQPQHF. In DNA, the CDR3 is TGTGCCATCAGTGAGTCTGGAGTGAAAGATCAGCCCCAGCATTTT.

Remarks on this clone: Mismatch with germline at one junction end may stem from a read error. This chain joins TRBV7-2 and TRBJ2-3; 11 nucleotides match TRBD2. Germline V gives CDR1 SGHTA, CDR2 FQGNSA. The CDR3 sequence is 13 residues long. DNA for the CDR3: TGTGCCAGCAGCTTAGGGGTAGCGGGAGGGGGGCATTTT. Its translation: CASSLGVAGGGHF. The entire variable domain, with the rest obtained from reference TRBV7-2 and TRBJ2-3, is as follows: GAGVSQSPSNKVTEKGKDVELRCDPISGHTALYWYRQSLGQGLEFLIYFQGNSAPDKSGLPSDRFSAERTGGSVSTLTIQRTQQEDSAVYLCASSLGVAGGGHFGPGTRLTVL.

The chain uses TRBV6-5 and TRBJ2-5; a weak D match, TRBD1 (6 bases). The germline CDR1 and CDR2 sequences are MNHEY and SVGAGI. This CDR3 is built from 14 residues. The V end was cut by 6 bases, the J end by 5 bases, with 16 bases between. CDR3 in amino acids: CASRFDRKGETQYF. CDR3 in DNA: TGTGCCAGCAGGTTCGACAGGAAGGGGGAGACCCAGTACTTC.

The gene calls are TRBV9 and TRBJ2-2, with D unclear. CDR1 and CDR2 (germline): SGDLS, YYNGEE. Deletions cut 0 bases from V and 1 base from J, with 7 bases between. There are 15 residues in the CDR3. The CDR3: CASSVELRNTGELFF. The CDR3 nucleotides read TGTGCCAGCAGCGTAGAGTTGCGGAACACCGGGGAGCTGTTTTTT.

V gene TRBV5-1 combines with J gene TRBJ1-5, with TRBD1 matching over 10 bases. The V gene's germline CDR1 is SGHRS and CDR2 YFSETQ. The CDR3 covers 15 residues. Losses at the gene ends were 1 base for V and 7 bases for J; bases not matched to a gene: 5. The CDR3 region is CASSLSGQGGQPQHF. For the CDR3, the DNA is TGCGCCAGCAGCTTGAGTGGACAGGGGGGCCAGCCCCAGCATTTT.

The DNA for the CDR3 is TGCGCCAGCAGCCCGGGACAGCACAATCAGCCCCAGCATTTT. This gives the protein CASSPGQHNQPQHF. The genes are TRBV5-1 and TRBJ1-5; TRBD1 agrees at 7 bases. After removal of 4 bases from V and 3 bases from J, the junction contained 4 bases not matched to a gene. Germline loops: CDR1 SGHRS, CDR2 YFSETQ. The CDR3 runs to 14 residues.

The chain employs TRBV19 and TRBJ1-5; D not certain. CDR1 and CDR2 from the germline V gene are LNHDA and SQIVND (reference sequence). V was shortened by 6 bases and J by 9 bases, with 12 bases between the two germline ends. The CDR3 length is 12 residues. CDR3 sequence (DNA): TGTGCCAGTAGGGACGGGGAGCTGCCCCAGCATTTT. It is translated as CASRDGELPQHF.

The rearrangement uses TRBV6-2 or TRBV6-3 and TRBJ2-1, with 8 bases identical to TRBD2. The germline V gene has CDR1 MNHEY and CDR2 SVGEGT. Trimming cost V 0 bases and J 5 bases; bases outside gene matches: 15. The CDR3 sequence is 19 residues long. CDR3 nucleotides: TGTGCCAGCAGTTACTCGAGAAGCGGGAGTTCCCCGGGAAACAATGAGCAGTTCTTC. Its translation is CASSYSRSGSSPGNNEQFF.

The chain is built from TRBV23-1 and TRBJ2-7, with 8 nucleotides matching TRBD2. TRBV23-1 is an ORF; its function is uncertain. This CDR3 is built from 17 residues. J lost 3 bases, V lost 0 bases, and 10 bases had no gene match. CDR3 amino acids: CASSQSGLAGPRYEQYF. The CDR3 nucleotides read TGCGCCAGCAGTCAATCAGGTCTAGCGGGCCCCCGCTACGAGCAGTACTTC.

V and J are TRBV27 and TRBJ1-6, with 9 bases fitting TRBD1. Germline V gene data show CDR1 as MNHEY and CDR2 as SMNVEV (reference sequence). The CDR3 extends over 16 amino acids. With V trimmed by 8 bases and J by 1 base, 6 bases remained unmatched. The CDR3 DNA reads TGTGCCAGCCGTTGGACAGGGGTATCCTATAATTCACCCCTCCACTTT. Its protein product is CASRWTGVSYNSPLHF.

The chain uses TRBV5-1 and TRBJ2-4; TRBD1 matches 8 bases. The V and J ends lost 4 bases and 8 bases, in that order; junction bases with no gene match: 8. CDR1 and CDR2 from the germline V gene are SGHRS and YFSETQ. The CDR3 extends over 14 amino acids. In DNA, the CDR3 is TGCGCCAGCAGCCCAGTACAGGGGGAGGACATTCAGTACTTC. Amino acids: CASSPVQGEDIQYF.

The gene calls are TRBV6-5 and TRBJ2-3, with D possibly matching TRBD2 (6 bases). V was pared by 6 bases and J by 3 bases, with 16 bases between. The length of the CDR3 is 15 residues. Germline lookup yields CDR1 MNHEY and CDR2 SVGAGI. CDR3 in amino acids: CASRTTSVWTDTQYF. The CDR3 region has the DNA TGTGCCAGCAGGACGACTAGTGTTTGGACAGATACGCAGTATTTT.

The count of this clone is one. CDR3 region: CASSPLRGKNTEAFF. CDR3 sequence (DNA): TGTGCCAGCAGCCCCCTACGCGGGAAGAACACTGAAGCTTTCTTT. The genes are TRBV28 and TRBJ1-1; D is unclear. Germline V gene lookup returns CDR1 MDHEN and CDR2 SYDVKM. V lost 6 bases to trimming and J lost 1 base, with 15 bases between them. CDR3 length equals 15 residues.

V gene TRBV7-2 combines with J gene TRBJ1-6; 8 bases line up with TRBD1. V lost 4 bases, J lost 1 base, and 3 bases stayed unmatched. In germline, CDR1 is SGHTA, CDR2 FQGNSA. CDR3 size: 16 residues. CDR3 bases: TGTGCCAGCAGCTCTCGGACAGGGTCCTATAATTCACCCCTCCACTTT. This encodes CASSSRTGSYNSPLHF. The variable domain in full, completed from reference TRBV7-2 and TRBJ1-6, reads GAGVSQSPSNKVTEKGKDVELRCDPISGHTALYWYRQSLGQGLEFLIYFQGNSAPDKSGLPSDRFSAERTGGSVSTLTIQRTQQEDSAVYLCASSSRTGSYNSPLHFGNGTRLTVT.

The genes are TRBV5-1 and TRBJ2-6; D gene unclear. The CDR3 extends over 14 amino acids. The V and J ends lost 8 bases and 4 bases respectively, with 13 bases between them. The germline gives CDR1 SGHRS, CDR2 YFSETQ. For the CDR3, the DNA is TGCGCCAGTTGGGCAGGCCCCGGGGCCAACGTCCTGACTTTC. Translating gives CASWAGPGANVLTF. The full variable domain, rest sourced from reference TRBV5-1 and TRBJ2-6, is KAGVTQTPRYLIKTRGQQVTLSCSPISGHRSVSWYQQTPGQGLQFLFEYFSETQRNKGNFPGRFSGRQFSNSRSEMNVSTLELGDSALYLCASWAGPGANVLTFGAGSRLTVL.

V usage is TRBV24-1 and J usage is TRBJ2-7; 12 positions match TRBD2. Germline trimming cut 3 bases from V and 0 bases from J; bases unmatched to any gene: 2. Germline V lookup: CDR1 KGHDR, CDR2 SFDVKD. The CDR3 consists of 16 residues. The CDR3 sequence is CATSDLAGGPSYEQYF. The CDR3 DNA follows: TGTGCCACCAGTGATCTAGCGGGAGGGCCCTCCTACGAGCAGTACTTC.

The CDR3 region is CASSFFNTEAFF. CDR3 coding DNA: TGTGCCAGCAGTTTCTTTAACACTGAAGCTTTCTTT. This sequence joins TRBV28 and TRBJ1-1; D remains unclear. Trimming shortened V by 3 bases and J by 2 bases, and 4 bases separated the two germline ends. Germline CDR1 MDHEN, CDR2 SYDVKM. The CDR3 runs to 12 residues.